This TCR beta chain is from a study of T cell responses to AZD1222 COVID-19 vaccine. Turning to this clone: Its antigen is unidentified.

CDR3 size: 15 residues. The germline gives CDR1 MNHEY, CDR2 SVGEGT. V was trimmed by 0 bases and J by 1 base, leaving 7 bases between them. Sequencing was performed with immunoSEQ multiplex PCR; in TCRdb, only in-frame clones are kept and a portion is missing. Seen here are approximately 100,000 clones, more than 70% observed once, and the top ten hold around 4.5%. Findings of the study overall: It was only a handful of AZD1222 recipients who were seropositive at baseline. White British donors predominated, females outnumbered males, and clonal diversity was possibly underestimated.

V usage is TRBV6-2 or TRBV6-3 and J usage is TRBJ1-5; no clear D gene. Sample: peripheral blood, taken 28 days after the second AZD1222 dose. This clonotype was obtained from an adult who received the AZD1222 COVID-19 vaccine. The CDR3 DNA reads as TGTGCCAGCAGTTACTCCGTCGACAGCAATCAGCCCCAGCATTTT. Residues: CASSYSVDSNQPQHF.